This passage covers 9 T cell receptor beta chains from one sample sequenced in a study of T cells in Graves' hyperthyroidism and ophthalmopathy (dated by TCRdb to between 2018 and 2021). The library relied on multiplex PCR. Sequencing used an Illumina HiSeq 2000. The TCR beta CDR3 regions were amplified from the RNA transcripts. A first-round RT-PCR of the TCR CDR3 used the HTBI primer set with the Qiagen OneStep RT-PCR kit. TCRdb ran its own pipeline on the public reads, namely fastp trimming at Q25 and MiXCR clone calling, and kept in-frame beta chains. Under each unique CDR3 protein, matching rows form one entry showing the most common genes and DNA. Counted in this sample were 600,000 or so distinct CDR3 sequences; around 15% of them appeared once. The ten top clones hold 3.5% to 4% of the sample. Material for sequencing was blood. These receptors originate from a woman aged 25 to 45 with Graves' hyperthyroidism.

The chain joins TRBV19 to TRBJ2-3, with 7 bases identical to TRBD2. V was clipped by 5 bases and J by 2 bases; unmatched bases: 16. The CDR3 length is 18 residues. In germline, CDR1 is LNHDA, CDR2 SQIVND (reference sequence). The CDR3 DNA follows: TGTGCCAGTAGTGTTGGGCGGGAGAGGTTCGGTATCACAGATACGCAGTATTTT. This codes for CASSVGRERFGITDTQYF.

This clonotype has ten or more counts. This chain connects TRBV27 to TRBJ2-1; TRBD1 aligns across 7 bases. CDR1 is MNHEY and CDR2 is SMNVEV in the germline V gene (reference sequence). The CDR3 contains 16 residues. J was trimmed by 6 bases and V by 7 bases; bases with no gene match: 15. The CDR3 DNA reads TGTGCCAGCAATCCCCTTAGACAGGGCCAGGGCAATGAGCAGTTCTTC. Amino acids: CASNPLRQGQGNEQFF.

V gene TRBV11-2 combines with J gene TRBJ2-1; TRBD2 matches at 14 bases. Losses at the gene ends were 3 bases for V and 10 bases for J; bases not matched to a gene: 8. CDR3 size: 16 residues. CDR1 is SGHAT and CDR2 is FQNNGV in the germline V gene. CDR3 amino acids: CASSLGLAGDYREQFF. The CDR3 DNA sequence: TGTGCCAGCAGCTTGGGACTAGCGGGAGACTACAGGGAGCAGTTCTTC.

This clonotype was seen ten or more times. The chain links TRBV20-1 to TRBJ2-5; weak D call: TRBD1 (5 bases). The CDR3 consists of 18 residues. Trimming took off 0 bases at V and 2 bases at J, with 22 bases between the two ends. Per germline, CDR1 DFQATT and CDR2 SNEGSKA (reference sequence). For the CDR3, the DNA is TGCAGTGCTAGAGATCCCCAGCGCTATAGGGGTCCTCAAGAGACCCAGTACTTC. This codes for CSARDPQRYRGPQETQYF.

This clonotype was observed many times. The CDR3 loop reads CASRRTSGTEAYNEQFF. DNA of the CDR3: TGTGCCAGCAGACGGACTAGCGGGACAGAAGCCTACAATGAGCAGTTCTTC. The chain uses TRBV6-2 or TRBV6-3 and TRBJ2-1; 12 bases fit TRBD2. The ends lost 6 bases at V and 2 bases at J; junction bases unmatched: 8. Looked up from germline, CDR1 is MNHEY and CDR2 is SVGEGT. The CDR3 is made up of 17 amino acids.

The rearrangement uses TRBV19 and TRBJ1-5; TRBD1 matches 7 bases. V shed 7 bases, J shed 4 bases, and the junction held 4 bases outside the gene matches. The germline CDR1 and CDR2 sequences are LNHDA and SQIVND (reference sequence). CDR3 size: 13 residues. The CDR3 DNA reads TGTGCCAGTAATAACAGGGGAAATCAGCCCCAGCATTTT. Translation gives CASNNRGNQPQHF.

The sample holds many counts of this clonotype. This CDR3 reads CASSHNSGSGSEQYF. For the CDR3, the DNA is TGTGCCAGCAGCCACAATAGCGGGAGTGGTAGCGAGCAGTACTTC. This chain links TRBV3-1 with TRBJ2-7; 9 positions match TRBD2. Losses at the gene ends were 3 bases for V and 6 bases for J; bases not matched to a gene: 9. CDR3 length: 15 residues. Germline lookup yields CDR1 LGHDT and CDR2 YNNKEL (reference sequence).

This clonotype showed up many times. The rearrangement uses TRBV6-1 and TRBJ2-7; TRBD1 matches at 8 bases. Germline CDR1 and CDR2: MNHNS and SASEGT. CDR3 size: 14 residues. V lost 6 bases and J lost 4; bases outside the gene matches: 8. The CDR3 nucleotides read TGTGCCAGCAGGGACAGGGCCATCTCTTACGAGCAGTACTTC. Residues: CASRDRAISYEQYF.

The table lists this clonotype with a few counts. The rearrangement joins TRBV5-1 to TRBJ2-5, with a weak D call TRBD1 (6 bases). This CDR3 region has 13 residues. The germline V gene has CDR1 SGHRS and CDR2 YFSETQ. Trimming removed 8 bases at V and 5 bases at J, with 16 bases between. CDR3 loop: CASGRNRGETQYF. The CDR3 DNA sequence: TGCGCCAGTGGAAGGAATAGGGGGGAGACCCAGTACTTC.